This TCR beta chain was recovered during a study of control samples from healthy donors and cancer patients. Only a few counts were recorded for this clone. This sample includes further DNA sequences coding for the same CDR3. The germline CDR1 and CDR2 sequences are MDHEN and SYDVKM. V was cut by 3 bases and J by 0 bases, with 7 bases left in between. The CDR3 is 14 residues long. Clones were sequenced by immunoSEQ multiplex PCR, and TCRdb holds only the in-frame ones, with some missing. The data hold 45,000 to 60,000 clones, with around 95% observed a single time. The sequenced sample was blood. This chain connects TRBV28 to TRBJ2-3, with TRBD2 as a possible D gene (6 bases). The clonotype was recovered from a man aged 25-40 years in good health. CDR3 loop: CASSLAGSTDTQYF. The CDR3 DNA follows: TGTGCCAGCAGTTTGGCGGGAAGCACAGATACGCAGTATTTT.